These 21 T cell receptor beta chains were all obtained from the same sample, sequenced in a study of blood T cells in healthy people across ages. Sample-barcoded 5' priming and a J-beta primer mix drove a second PCR of roughly 6 to 12 cycles. MiXCR was run by TCRdb on the 5' RACE reads, yielding one entry per CDR3 protein. The table shows about 930,000 distinct CDR3 sequences, with 29% occurring only once. This same sample was also part of a study on T cells of mothers and their children.

The material sequenced was blood. The receptors here all came from a woman aged 40 to 50 in good health.

V usage is TRBV7-9 and J usage is TRBJ2-1, with a possible D match to TRBD1 (5 bases). Trimming stripped 3 bases from V and 13 bases from J, with 10 bases between. Germline V gene sequence: CDR1 SEHNR, CDR2 FQNEAQ (reference sequence). This CDR3 is built from 11 residues. The CDR3 nucleotides are TGTGCCAGCAGCTTGCCACAGGAACAGTTCTTC. This encodes CASSLPQEQFF. The whole variable domain, remainder taken from reference TRBV7-9 and TRBJ2-1, is DTGVSQNPRHKITKRGQNVTFRCDPISEHNRLYWYRQTLGQGPEFLTYFQNEAQLEKSRLLSDRFSAERPKGSFSTLEIQRTEQGDSAMYLCASSLPQEQFFGPGTRLTVL.

The chain uses TRBV20-1 and TRBJ1-6; 9 positions match TRBD1. V gave up 3 bases and J gave up 10 bases; unmatched junction bases: 10. CDR3 length equals 15 residues. CDR1 is DFQATT and CDR2 is SNEGSKA in the germline V gene (reference sequence). The CDR3 DNA reads TGCAGTGCTAGGGACACCAGGACAGGGGCGTCACCCCTCCACTTT. Translated, it gives CSARDTRTGASPLHF.

The chain joins TRBV21-1 to TRBJ2-7. TRBV21-1 is recorded as a pseudogene. CDR3 length: 14 amino acids. The CDR3 DNA is TGTGCCAGCAGCAACATGGCACTGGTCTACGAGCAGTACTTC. It specifies CASSNMALVYEQYF.

The chain is built from TRBV5-6 and TRBJ2-7; possibly TRBD2 for D (5 bases). The CDR3 is 13 amino acids. Germline assignment: CDR1 SGHDT and CDR2 YYEEEE. The germline V and J ends were trimmed by 4 bases and 7 bases, with 15 bases remaining between them. CDR3 coding DNA: TGTGCCAGCAGCCCGACTCCGTCGGGGGAGCAGTACTTC. It specifies CASSPTPSGEQYF.

The chain recombines TRBV6-1 with TRBJ2-5; the D call may be TRBD1 or TRBD2 (5 bases each). Trimming left V 11 bases short and J 1 base short, with 20 bases between. Germline V CDR1 and CDR2: MNHNS, SASEGT. The CDR3 consists of 15 residues. CDR3: CAVRQPGRLQETQYF. In DNA, the CDR3 is TGTGCCGTACGACAACCGGGACGCCTCCAAGAGACCCAGTACTTC.

The rearrangement joins TRBV12-3 or TRBV12-4 to TRBJ1-1, with D perhaps matching TRBD1 (6 bases). This CDR3 contains 17 residues. The V end lost 2 bases, the J end lost 4 bases, and 20 bases lay between the germline ends. The CDR3 coding sequence is TGTGCCAGCAGTTTAAGGTCAGGGGTACTACGGAGCACTGAAGCTTTCTTT. Protein sequence: CASSLRSGVLRSTEAFF.

The chain uses TRBV28 and TRBJ2-5; the D is unclear. The CDR3 sequence is 13 residues long. Germline loops: CDR1 MDHEN, CDR2 SYDVKM. V was cut by 6 bases and J by 4 bases, with 12 bases left in between. The CDR3 bases are TGTGCCAGCAGGAAACATGGCCCAGAGACCCAGTACTTC. Protein product: CASRKHGPETQYF.

The J gene is TRBJ2-1, the V gene TRBV3-1; D call uncertain. The CDR3 spans 15 residues. Trimming shortened V by 0 bases and J by 4 bases, and 10 bases separated the two germline ends. Germline loops: CDR1 LGHDT, CDR2 YNNKEL (reference sequence). Here the CDR3 reads CASSQDGADYNEQFF. The CDR3 coding sequence is TGTGCCAGCAGCCAAGATGGAGCCGATTACAATGAGCAGTTCTTC.

This chain uses TRBV7-6 with TRBJ2-5; D unresolved. Trimming left V 8 bases short and J 1 base short, with 11 bases between. Germline values: CDR1 SGHVS, CDR2 FNYEAQ. This CDR3 spans 13 amino acids. This CDR3 is CASAEIRQETQYF. The CDR3 DNA is TGTGCCAGCGCAGAGATCCGCCAAGAGACCCAGTACTTC.

The rearrangement links TRBV27 to TRBJ1-1; 10 bases map to TRBD1. The V gene end was trimmed by 5 bases and the J gene end by 4 bases; junction bases not matched to a gene: 7. Germline V gives CDR1 MNHEY, CDR2 SMNVEV (reference sequence). This CDR3 has 15 residues. CDR3 region: CASSRQGARGTEAFF. For the CDR3, the DNA is TGTGCCAGCAGTCGACAGGGGGCGCGAGGCACTGAAGCTTTCTTT.

This clonotype has just a few counts. The V and J genes are TRBV4-3 and TRBJ1-1; D is uncertain. This CDR3 is built from 16 residues. V was trimmed by 1 base and J by 1 base, leaving 13 bases between them. The germline CDR1 and CDR2 sequences are LGHNA and YSLEER. CDR3 region: CASSQAPELRNTEAFF. The DNA for the CDR3 is TGCGCCAGCAGCCAAGCCCCTGAATTAAGGAACACTGAAGCTTTCTTT.

To note about this clonotype: An end of the junction does not agree with germline; a read error may underlie this. V is TRBV6-1 and J is TRBJ1-1; the D is unclear. The germline V gene has CDR1 MNHNS and CDR2 SASEGT. This CDR3 has 12 amino acids. This CDR3 reads CASSAMNTEALF. The DNA of the CDR3 is TGTGCCAGCAGTGCCATGAACACTGAAGCTCTCTTT.

At least ten counts were recorded for this clonotype. This sequence joins TRBV7-3 and TRBJ2-6, with D possibly TRBD1 on 7 matching bases. CDR1 and CDR2 from the germline V gene are SGHTA and FQGTGA. This CDR3 is built from 18 residues. V lost 1 base and J 0 bases, leaving 13 bases between the germline ends. CDR3 bases: TGTGCCAGCAGCTTAAGTCCAGGGGGGATCTCTGGGGCCAACGTCCTGACTTTC. Encoded protein: CASSLSPGGISGANVLTF.

V and J are TRBV4-3 and TRBJ2-5, with 10 bases matching TRBD1. This CDR3 has 16 amino acids. The J segment lost 2 bases and the V segment lost 5 bases, leaving 8 bases of the junction unmatched. Germline lookup yields CDR1 LGHNA and CDR2 YSLEER. In nucleotides, the CDR3 is TGCGCCAGCAGCTTCAACCCGGGACAGGGGCAAGAGACCCAGTACTTC. Residues: CASSFNPGQGQETQYF.

For this clonotype: One base away lies a much larger clone, so this may be a sequencing read error. This chain joins TRBV20-1 and TRBJ2-5; D is undetermined. V lost 3 bases and J lost 11, with 13 bases in between. CDR1 DFQATT and CDR2 SNEGSKA come from the germline V gene (reference sequence). CDR3 length: 11 residues. Here the CDR3 reads CSARDPNGQYF. The DNA of the CDR3 is TGCAGTGCTAGGGACCCAAATGGGCAGTACTTC.

The chain has TRBV19 and TRBJ1-6, with D hard to call. The germline V and J ends were trimmed by 3 bases and 6 bases, with 6 bases remaining between them. The CDR3 spans 13 residues. The germline V gene encodes CDR1 LNHDA and CDR2 SQIVND (reference sequence). Written as DNA, the CDR3 is TGTGCCAGTAGTATGGGGTTTAATTCACCCCTCCACTTT. It translates to CASSMGFNSPLHF.

As for this clonotype: Relative to the germline gene, one junction end is altered; a read error may explain this. This chain joins TRBV7-2 and TRBJ1-2, with D uncertain. Germline V CDR1 and CDR2: SGHTA, FQGNSA. CDR3 length: 14 residues. The CDR3 nucleotides are TGTGCCAGCAGCACCCGACACCTTAACGATGGCTACACCTTC. It specifies CASSTRHLNDGYTF.

This clonotype was recorded at least ten times. V is TRBV7-3 and J is TRBJ2-1, with TRBD1 matching 9 bases. This CDR3 contains 18 residues. Germline V gene data show CDR1 as SGHTA and CDR2 as FQGTGA. With 5 bases clipped from V and 5 bases from J, the junction kept 16 bases outside the gene matches. The CDR3 DNA follows: TGTGCCAGCAGCCTAAGGGCACCGGGACAGGGAAAGAACAATGAGCAGTTCTTC. Its translation is CASSLRAPGQGKNNEQFF.

This clonotype was seen a few times. The chain joins TRBV16 to TRBJ1-4; tentative D call: TRBD1 (6 bases). This CDR3 region has 17 residues. Deletions cut 4 bases from V and 0 bases from J, with 15 bases between. Germline CDR1 is KGHSY and CDR2 is FQNENV. The CDR3 sequence is CASSRNGGYATNEKLFF. As DNA, the CDR3 is TGTGCCAGCAGCCGCAACGGGGGCTACGCAACTAATGAAAAACTGTTTTTT.

With regard to this clonotype: A read error may produce the germline difference seen at one junction end. The CDR3 DNA is TGTGCCAGCAGTTTAGCAGGGATGGGCGCAGATGCGCAGTATTTT. Its protein is CASSLAGMGADAQYF. V gene TRBV12-3 or TRBV12-4 combines with J gene TRBJ2-3; no clear D. This CDR3 is built from 15 residues.

The chain has TRBV6-6 and TRBJ1-5; D ambiguous. In germline, CDR1 is MNHNY, CDR2 SVGAGI (reference sequence). The CDR3 covers 16 residues. V lost 6 bases and J lost 4, with 19 bases in between. DNA of the CDR3: TGTGCCAGCAGACTTTACGCAGGTGACGGGAATCAGCCCCAGCATTTT. As protein: CASRLYAGDGNQPQHF.